The 19 T cell receptor beta chains presented below share a single source sample, sequenced in a study of human T cells and chemical hapten exposure. Time point meaning: patch test 2, 6 weeks after DPC sensitization. Described treatment: therapeutic diphenylcyclopropenone sensitization with weekly scalp DPC. TCRdb re-analysed the RACE reads in MiXCR, keeping a single row per CDR3 protein. The sample has 95,000 or so distinct CDR3 sequences; over 9.5% are singletons. The input for sequencing was whole blood, taken in connection with sensitization to the hapten diphenylcyclopropenone (DPC). The receptors stem from a woman aged 40 to 50 with alopecia areata. Some clones in this sample may be carry-over from other donors' samples.

To note about this clonotype: A clone one base away is much larger, so this may be a read error. This chain links TRBV14 with TRBJ1-1; D is unclear. Germline CDR1 SGHDN, CDR2 FVKESK. V was shortened by 1 base and J by 5 bases, with 14 bases between the two germline ends. CDR3 length equals 15 residues. CDR3 nucleotides: TGTGCCAGCAGCCAAGTACAAGGGCTTGGGACTGAAGCTTTCTTT. This encodes CASSQVQGLGTEAFF.

A few counts support this clonotype. The chain combines TRBV15 with TRBJ1-2; no clear D. Germline-derived CDR1 and CDR2 are LNHNV and YYDKDF (reference sequence). The CDR3 loop spans 14 amino acids. The ends were cut back, 5 bases at V and 2 bases at J, with 12 bases in the middle. The CDR3 region is CATSATGENYGYTF. CDR3 sequence (DNA): TGTGCCACCAGCGCTACCGGGGAGAACTATGGCTACACCTTC. Full variable domain (remainder filled in from reference TRBV15 and TRBJ1-2): DAMVIQNPRYQVTQFGKPVTLSCSQTLNHNVMYWYQQKSSQAPKLLFHYYDKDFNNEADTPDNFQSRRPNTSFCFLDIRSPGLGDTAMYLCATSATGENYGYTFGSGTRLTVV.

This clonotype was counted many times. The chain recombines TRBV10-3 with TRBJ2-1; D possibly matches TRBD1 or TRBD2 (5 bases each). There are 14 residues in the CDR3. The ends were cut back, 2 bases at V and 11 bases at J, with 16 bases in the middle. Germline V gene sequence: CDR1 ENHRY, CDR2 SYGVKD. The CDR3 is CAISEIGDVPQQFF. The CDR3, as DNA: TGTGCCATCAGTGAGATCGGGGACGTACCGCAGCAGTTCTTC.

This clonotype was counted a few times. The chain joins TRBV10-3 to TRBJ2-7; D tentatively reads TRBD1 or TRBD2 (6 bases each). The germline V gene encodes CDR1 ENHRY and CDR2 SYGVKD. Trimming took 10 bases from V and 3 from J, leaving 13 bases between them. The CDR3 length is 12 residues. In DNA form, the CDR3 reads TGTGCCACGGGGGCAGGGGTCTACGAGCAGTACTTC. This gives the protein CATGAGVYEQYF.

The genes are TRBV4-1 and TRBJ1-5; no reliable D call. The germline V gene has CDR1 MGHRA and CDR2 YSYEKL. V was shortened by 1 base and J by 5 bases, with 6 bases between the two germline ends. This CDR3 has 13 amino acids. CDR3 sequence (DNA): TGCGCCAGCAGCCAAGCTCTCCATCAGCCCCAGCATTTT. Translated: CASSQALHQPQHF.

This clonotype was observed a handful of times. CDR3 in amino acids: CASTSGNQPQHF. The DNA of the CDR3 is TGTGCCAGCACCTCAGGCAATCAGCCCCAGCATTTT. J is TRBJ1-5 and V is TRBV12-3 or TRBV12-4; D uncertain. This CDR3 is built from 12 residues. V was shortened by 7 bases and J by 2 bases, with 6 bases between the two germline ends.

This rearrangement joins TRBV20-1 to TRBJ2-5; tentative D call: TRBD1 (6 bases). The V end was cut by 7 bases, the J end by 5 bases, with 8 bases between. CDR3 length: 10 residues. Germline CDR1 DFQATT, CDR2 SNEGSKA (reference sequence). The CDR3 DNA sequence: TGCAGTGTAAGGGGGGAGACCCAGTACTTC. Protein sequence: CSVRGETQYF.

This clonotype was seen repeatedly, ten times or more. The chain employs TRBV20-1 and TRBJ2-1; 7 bases align to TRBD2. The V gene's germline CDR1 is DFQATT and CDR2 SNEGSKA (reference sequence). The CDR3 is 14 amino acids. The V segment lost 8 bases and the J segment 1 base; nucleotides outside the gene matches: 8. CDR3 loop: CSFRSGKSYNEQFF. The CDR3 nucleotides are TGCAGTTTCCGAAGCGGGAAATCCTACAATGAGCAGTTCTTC.

The rearrangement uses TRBV20-1 and TRBJ2-1, with D possibly TRBD2 on 6 matching bases. From germline, CDR1 is DFQATT and CDR2 SNEGSKA (reference sequence). V was pared by 6 bases and J by 6 bases, with 18 bases between. This CDR3 has 14 amino acids. Here the CDR3 reads CSALRREARNEQFF. As DNA, the CDR3 is TGCAGTGCACTGAGGAGGGAGGCCCGCAATGAGCAGTTCTTC.

The chain is built from TRBV9 and TRBJ1-3; D unresolved. Germline V gene lookup returns CDR1 SGDLS and CDR2 YYNGEE. The V end lost 2 bases, the J end lost 8 bases, and 5 bases lay between the germline ends. The length of the CDR3 is 11 residues. The CDR3: CASSVGDTIYF. The CDR3 DNA is TGTGCCAGCAGCGTCGGAGACACCATATATTTT.

This clonotype was counted only a few times. The gene calls are TRBV29-1 and TRBJ2-5, with D possibly matching TRBD1 (6 bases). CDR1 SQVTM and CDR2 ANQGSEA come from the germline V gene. CDR3 length equals 14 residues. The V end lost 2 bases, the J end lost 2 bases, and 12 bases lay between the germline ends. DNA of the CDR3: TGCAGCGTTGAAAGGGGGACGAAACAAGAGACCCAGTACTTC. This translates into CSVERGTKQETQYF. Filled out from reference TRBV29-1 and TRBJ2-5, the complete variable domain reads SAVISQKPSRDICQRGTSLTIQCQVDSQVTMMFWYRQQPGQSLTLIATANQGSEATYESGFVIDKFPISRPNLTFSTLTVSNMSPEDSSIYLCSVERGTKQETQYFGPGTRLLVL.

In its sample, this clonotype was seen a few times. V is TRBV7-3 and J is TRBJ2-1; perhaps TRBD1 as D (6 bases). The ends were cut back, 5 bases at V and 8 bases at J, with 19 bases in the middle. CDR1 SGHTA and CDR2 FQGTGA come from the germline V gene. This CDR3 has 15 amino acids. CDR3 loop: CASSAGTPIRDEQFF. CDR3 sequence (DNA): TGTGCCAGCAGCGCCGGGACACCGATAAGGGATGAGCAGTTCTTC.

The chain combines TRBV4-3 with TRBJ2-1, with a tentative D call TRBD1 (6 bases). CDR1 is LGHNA, CDR2 YSLEER, per germline. This CDR3 contains 15 residues. V lost 0 bases and J lost 7, with 13 bases in between. The CDR3 coding sequence is TGCGCCAGCAGCCAAGAAGGACAGTGGGGGAATGAGCAGTTCTTC. This encodes CASSQEGQWGNEQFF.

The table lists this clonotype with many counts. V gene TRBV30 combines with J gene TRBJ2-7; D is unresolved. V was clipped by 1 base and J by 4 bases, with 2 bases between them. The CDR3 loop spans 10 amino acids. Germline V gene sequence: CDR1 GTSNPN, CDR2 SVGIG (reference sequence). CDR3 bases: TGTGCCTGGAGTGGATACGAGCAGTACTTC. Translated, it gives CAWSGYEQYF.

This clonotype came up many times. The CDR3 nucleotides are TGCAGTGCTAGATCCCCGGGCTACGAGCAGTACTTC. Translation gives CSARSPGYEQYF. The genes are TRBV20-1 and TRBJ2-7, with unresolved D. CDR3 length: 12 residues. The germline V and J ends were trimmed by 2 bases and 3 bases, with 8 bases remaining between them. The germline V gene has CDR1 DFQATT and CDR2 SNEGSKA (reference sequence).

This clonotype appeared once. The junction shows a germline mismatch at one end, possibly a read error. V gene TRBV7-9 combines with J gene TRBJ1-4; D unresolved. The CDR3 runs to 14 residues. Germline V gene sequence: CDR1 SEHNR, CDR2 FQNEAQ (reference sequence). The CDR3 DNA follows: TGTCCCAGCAGCCCCCGGGCAGCTAATGAAAAACTGTTTTTT. Translated: CPSSPRAANEKLFF.

The rearrangement uses TRBV30 and TRBJ2-5; 8 bases align to TRBD2. V lost 0 bases and J lost 5; bases outside the gene matches: 8. Germline values: CDR1 GTSNPN, CDR2 SVGIG (reference sequence). The CDR3 spans 15 residues. CDR3 protein: CAWSVRGGLGETQYF. The DNA for the CDR3 is TGTGCCTGGAGTGTACGGGGGGGTCTTGGGGAGACCCAGTACTTC.

The J gene is TRBJ2-1, the V gene TRBV29-1, with D tentatively TRBD1 (6 bases). V lost 6 bases to trimming and J lost 5 bases, with 14 bases between them. The germline gives CDR1 SQVTM, CDR2 ANQGSEA. The CDR3 contains 13 residues. The DNA of the CDR3 is TGCAGCGTCCAGGGGTTTCTGAACAATGAGCAGTTCTTC. Residues: CSVQGFLNNEQFF.

There are many counts of this clonotype. The gene calls are TRBV12-3 or TRBV12-4 and TRBJ1-5; the D gene is possibly TRBD1 (5 bases). Trimming removed 4 bases at V and 4 bases at J, with 11 bases between. The CDR3 runs 14 residues. CDR3 sequence reads: CASSYSGRNQPQHF. CDR3 in DNA: TGTGCCAGCAGTTATTCAGGGAGGAATCAGCCCCAGCATTTT.